One and the same sample provided the 15 T cell receptor beta chains below, sequenced in a study of identical twins. TCRdb itself ran the 5' RACE reads through MiXCR, one entry per CDR3 protein. This sample carries roughly 630,000 distinct CDR3 sequences, roughly 7.2% of them seen once, and the ten largest clones take 1.6%. These data also formed part of another study, on yellow fever vaccine responses in identical twins.

The specimen was PBMCs. The receptor set was obtained from a woman under 30 in good health.

This chain joins TRBV20-1 and TRBJ2-5; TRBD2 matches at 9 bases. Germline V gives CDR1 DFQATT, CDR2 SNEGSKA (reference sequence). Trimming removed 0 bases from V and 2 bases from J; junction bases left unmatched: 7. This CDR3 has 16 amino acids. The CDR3 region is CSARDWGRGGQETQYF. CDR3 coding DNA: TGCAGTGCTAGAGATTGGGGGCGGGGGGGGCAAGAGACCCAGTACTTC.

Ten or more counts support this clonotype. CDR3 coding DNA: TGTGCCAGCAGCCAAGATACCGTCCTTAGACGGACTGAAGCTTTCTTT. Its protein product is CASSQDTVLRRTEAFF. The chain is built from TRBV3-1 and TRBJ1-1, with D unresolved. With 0 bases removed from V and 5 bases from J, the gap between germline ends came to 16 bases. The CDR3 has 16 residues. Germline CDR1 is LGHDT and CDR2 is YNNKEL (reference sequence).

This clonotype came up many times. The chain has TRBV2 and TRBJ2-7; 9 nucleotides agree with TRBD1. This CDR3 has 14 residues. V lost 6 bases and J lost 3; bases outside the gene matches: 6. Germline CDR1 SNHLY, CDR2 FYNNEI. In DNA, the CDR3 is TGTGCCAGCAGCTTTGGGACAGGGCACTACGAGCAGTACTTC. Translated: CASSFGTGHYEQYF.

This CDR3 reads CASSSTGGLLSYNEQFF. For the CDR3, the DNA is TGTGCCAGCAGCTCGACAGGGGGCCTCCTCTCCTACAATGAGCAGTTCTTC. The chain has TRBV7-9 and TRBJ2-1; 10 bases are shared with TRBD1. The CDR3 length is 17 residues. The germline CDR1 and CDR2 sequences are SEHNR and FQNEAQ (reference sequence). The J segment lost 0 bases and the V segment lost 4 bases, leaving 6 bases of the junction unmatched.

The V call is TRBV6-5, the J call TRBJ2-5; D is tentatively TRBD1 or TRBD2 (6 bases each). V was cut by 0 bases and J by 4 bases, with 12 bases left in between. The germline gives CDR1 MNHEY, CDR2 SVGAGI. This CDR3 has 15 residues. The CDR3 nucleotides read TGTGCCAGCAGTTACTCGGGGGGCCAAAGAGAGACCCAGTACTTC. It translates to CASSYSGGQRETQYF.

This clonotype came up many times. This rearrangement joins TRBV24-1 to TRBJ2-5; no firm D call. Germline CDR1 reads KGHDR; CDR2 reads SFDVKD. The V end lost 1 base, the J end lost 5 bases, and 7 bases lay between the germline ends. CDR3 size: 13 residues. DNA of the CDR3: TGTGCCACCAGTGATTTACCCTCTGAGACCCAGTACTTC. It encodes CATSDLPSETQYF.

This clonotype has ten or more counts. At one boundary the junction diverges from the germline segment, which might be a read error. The rearrangement links TRBV5-1 to TRBJ2-3; weak D call: TRBD1 (6 bases). The CDR3 has 13 residues. The germline V gene encodes CDR1 SGHRS and CDR2 YFSETQ. As DNA, the CDR3 is TGTGCCAGCAGCTTTACAGGGACAGATACGCAGTATTTT. Translation: CASSFTGTDTQYF.

This clonotype was recorded many times. V is TRBV4-1 and J is TRBJ2-5, with D perhaps TRBD1 or TRBD2 (6 bases each). There are 16 residues in the CDR3. V gave up 4 bases and J gave up 1 base, with 16 bases separating them. CDR1 is MGHRA, CDR2 YSYEKL, per germline. The CDR3 sequence: CASSPIGGMLQETQYF. The CDR3 DNA follows: TGCGCCAGCAGCCCCATAGGGGGGATGCTCCAAGAGACCCAGTACTTC.

This clonotype was recorded a few times. This chain uses TRBV29-1 with TRBJ2-1; D possibly matches TRBD1 or TRBD2 (5 bases each). The CDR3 covers 14 residues. Trimming stripped 0 bases from V and 5 bases from J, with 11 bases between. Per the germline V gene, CDR1 is SQVTM and CDR2 is ANQGSEA. This CDR3 reads CSVEDLRDDNEQFF. In DNA, the CDR3 is TGCAGCGTTGAAGACTTGAGGGACGACAATGAGCAGTTCTTC.

This clonotype was seen only a few times. V usage is TRBV27 and J usage is TRBJ2-3; D is undetermined. Per germline, CDR1 MNHEY and CDR2 SMNVEV (reference sequence). The CDR3 length is 15 residues. V lost 6 bases and J 1 base, leaving 14 bases between the germline ends. CDR3: CASRVARWGTDTQYF. The CDR3 DNA reads as TGTGCCAGCAGGGTGGCTAGGTGGGGCACAGATACGCAGTATTTT.

This clonotype was observed at least ten times. The gene calls are TRBV5-1 and TRBJ1-5; tentative D call: TRBD1 (5 bases). The CDR3 spans 15 residues. Trimming took 0 bases from V and 7 from J, leaving 14 bases between them. Germline V gene sequence: CDR1 SGHRS, CDR2 YFSETQ. CDR3: CASSLGSGTGQPQHF. The DNA for the CDR3 is TGCGCCAGCAGCTTGGGTTCAGGGACGGGGCAGCCCCAGCATTTT.

This chain links TRBV9 with TRBJ2-2; TRBD2 agrees at 7 bases. Trimming took 3 bases from V and 0 from J; bases not matched to a gene: 2. Germline CDR1 is SGDLS and CDR2 is YYNGEE. The CDR3 is 15 amino acids. The CDR3, as DNA: TGTGCCAGCAGCGAGGGACTATCGAACACCGGGGAGCTGTTTTTT. Translating gives CASSEGLSNTGELFF.

The sample holds a few counts of this clonotype. The chain is built from TRBV12-3 or TRBV12-4 and TRBJ2-1; 11 bases are shared with TRBD2. This CDR3 has 18 residues. After removal of 6 bases from V and 4 bases from J, the junction contained 14 bases not matched to a gene. In DNA form, the CDR3 reads TGTGCCAGCAGCCCGAGTAGCGGGAGGGCCTGGGGGTACAATGAGCAGTTCTTC. Encoded protein: CASSPSSGRAWGYNEQFF.

This clonotype was detected a few times. The chain links TRBV10-3 to TRBJ2-7; 11 bases agree with TRBD1. The CDR3 contains 14 residues. Trimming at V came to 4 bases and at J to 7 bases, leaving 6 bases not matched to a gene. CDR1 is ENHRY and CDR2 is SYGVKD in the germline V gene. CDR3 sequence reads: CAISAGTGGYEQYV. The CDR3 region has the DNA TGTGCCATCAGTGCAGGGACAGGGGGTTATGAGCAGTACGTC.

The chain uses TRBV5-1 and TRBJ2-2; weak D call: TRBD1 (6 bases). Germline V gene lookup returns CDR1 SGHRS and CDR2 YFSETQ. V was pared by 3 bases and J by 4 bases, with 13 bases between. The CDR3 length is 15 residues. CDR3 DNA sequence: TGCGCCAGCAGCTATTACAGGGATCGCACCGGGGAGCTGTTTTTT. It yields the protein CASSYYRDRTGELFF. The full variable domain, completed using reference TRBV5-1 and TRBJ2-2, is KAGVTQTPRYLIKTRGQQVTLSCSPISGHRSVSWYQQTPGQGLQFLFEYFSETQRNKGNFPGRFSGRQFSNSRSEMNVSTLELGDSALYLCASSYYRDRTGELFFGEGSRLTVL.